The 8 T cell receptor beta chains reported below all come from one sample, sequenced in a study of T-cell reconstitution after alpha-beta-depleted transplantation in children. Construction of the TCRbeta library involved unique molecular identifiers. TCRdb processed the PCR reads anew with MiXCR; each CDR3 protein has one entry. The table lists hundreds of thousands of distinct CDR3 sequences, roughly 13% of them singletons. Sample: PBMCs, mostly from graft donor cells, taken 360 days after TCRalphabeta/CD19-depleted stem cell transplant. These TCRs come from a male patient younger than 18 who had a stem cell transplant for acute myeloid leukemia, so the T cells may come from the graft donor.

This clonotype has just a few counts. This rearrangement joins TRBV28 to TRBJ1-1; tentative D call: TRBD1 (6 bases). CDR3 length: 13 residues. Germline-derived CDR1 and CDR2 are MDHEN and SYDVKM. Trimming removed 8 bases from V and 1 base from J, with 11 bases in between. CDR3 amino acids: CASQGQRNTEAFF. CDR3 bases: TGTGCCAGCCAAGGACAGAGGAACACTGAAGCTTTCTTT. The full variable domain, with the rest looked up from reference TRBV28 and TRBJ1-1, is DVKVTQSSRYLVKRTGEKVFLECVQDMDHENMFWYRQDPGLGLRLIYFSYDVKMKEKGDIPEGYSVSREKKERFSLILESASTNQTSMYLCASQGQRNTEAFFGQGTRLTVV.

This clonotype was counted only a few times. V is TRBV5-6 and J is TRBJ2-3; the D gene is possibly TRBD1 (5 bases). Germline-derived CDR1 and CDR2 are SGHDT and YYEEEE. The CDR3 extends over 15 amino acids. The V end was cut by 8 bases, the J end by 4 bases, with 20 bases between. The CDR3 coding sequence is TGTGCCAGTTTTTTGGGGCGCAGGACCGCAGATACGCAGTATTTT. Encoded protein: CASFLGRRTADTQYF.

The V gene is TRBV5-6, the J gene TRBJ2-1, with 11 bases that match TRBD2. Germline V gene lookup returns CDR1 SGHDT and CDR2 YYEEEE. Unmatched junction bases numbered 7, after V lost 4 bases and J lost 7 bases. The CDR3 has 15 amino acids. The CDR3 DNA reads as TGTGCCAGCAGCCCCCGGCGACTAGCGGGGAATGAGCAGTTCTTC. Amino acids: CASSPRRLAGNEQFF. The whole variable domain, remainder taken from reference TRBV5-6 and TRBJ2-1, is DAGVTQSPTHLIKTRGQQVTLRCSPKSGHDTVSWYQQALGQGPQFIFQYYEEEERQRGNFPDRFSGHQFPNYSSELNVNALLLGDSALYLCASSPRRLAGNEQFFGPGTRLTVL.

Note on this clonotype: This may come from a read error, since a much larger clone is one base off. CDR3 DNA sequence: TGTGCCAGCAGCTTAGGGGACAGGAGTACCTACGAGCAGTACTTC. It translates to CASSLGDRSTYEQYF. The V gene is TRBV7-8, the J gene TRBJ2-7; TRBD1 matches 8 bases. Germline CDR1 SGHVS, CDR2 FQNEAQ. The CDR3 totals 15 residues. With 1 base clipped from V and 2 bases from J, the junction kept 4 bases outside the gene matches.

CDR3 sequence: CASSTGTGLDTQYF. Written as DNA, the CDR3 is TGTGCCAGCAGCACCGGGACAGGGTTGGATACGCAGTATTTT. The chain uses TRBV27 and TRBJ2-3; 9 bases match TRBD1. The CDR3 length is 14 residues. V lost 6 bases and J lost 6; bases outside the gene matches: 7. Germline V gene sequence: CDR1 MNHEY, CDR2 SMNVEV (reference sequence).

This clonotype was observed a handful of times. The chain joins TRBV7-9 to TRBJ2-1, with no clear D. V dropped 6 bases and J dropped 5 bases, with 8 bases sitting between them. The CDR3 is made up of 12 amino acids. In germline, CDR1 is SEHNR, CDR2 FQNEAQ (reference sequence). CDR3 nucleotide sequence: TGTGCCAGCAGTTTCTTGCACAATGAGCAGTTCTTC. It translates to CASSFLHNEQFF.

This clonotype was detected ten times or more. The rearrangement uses TRBV14 and TRBJ2-7; 9 bases line up with TRBD2. V lost 2 bases and J lost 4; bases outside the gene matches: 6. Looked up from germline, CDR1 is SGHDN and CDR2 is FVKESK. CDR3 length: 15 residues. This CDR3 reads CASSQLLAGGYEQYF. The CDR3 DNA reads as TGTGCCAGCAGCCAACTACTAGCGGGCGGGTACGAGCAGTACTTC.

This clonotype was detected only a few times. The chain carries TRBV6-5 and TRBJ2-4; maybe TRBD1 (5 bases). V was shortened by 2 bases and J by 2 bases, with 16 bases between the two germline ends. CDR1 MNHEY and CDR2 SVGAGI come from the germline V gene. CDR3 size: 17 residues. The CDR3: CASSYPGHRAPKNIQYF. The CDR3, as DNA: TGTGCCAGCAGTTACCCCGGACACCGGGCCCCCAAAAACATTCAGTACTTC.